Reported below is one T cell receptor (beta chain). What it binds is not known. Since a much larger clone is just one base distant, this may be a read error. This sample was included in a study of glioma-infiltrating T cells. Study conclusions and caveats: Very few CDR3 sequences were shared between tissue and blood.

TCR alpha and beta CDR3 regions were amplified from RNA using iRepertoire nested multiplex PCR. Input was roughly 85-400 ng of tissue mRNA or PBMC total RNA. TCRdb processed the multiplex PCR reads anew with MiXCR; each CDR3 protein has one entry. This sample carries about 140,000 distinct CDR3 sequences, approximately 40% of them seen once, and the ten largest clones take roughly a fifth. The TCR comes from a human donor with low-grade glioma or glioblastoma, undergoing nonglioma brain surgery, or in good health (not recorded which). Sequencing was done on a sample of glioma tissue, nonneoplastic brain tissue, or PBMCs (not recorded which).

CDR3 sequence reads: CASSPDGYSNQPHHF. DNA of the CDR3: TGTGCCAGCAGTCCGGACGGTTATAGCAATCAGCCCCATCATTTT. The chain links TRBV6-5 to TRBJ1-5; no firm D call. The germline V gene encodes CDR1 MNHEY and CDR2 SVGAGI. This CDR3 region has 15 residues.